A selection of T cell receptor beta chains follows, all from one sample in a study of T cell changes during pregnancy in multiple sclerosis. Sequencing was performed with immunoSEQ multiplex PCR; in TCRdb, only in-frame clones are kept and a portion is missing. The sample contains around 95,000 clones, around 92% of which appear only once. The material sequenced was peripheral blood, taken after pregnancy. The receptors stem from a female donor with multiple sclerosis, enrolled in a pregnancy study. The CDR3 runs from the conserved cysteine through the conserved F or W. D genes are given only for firm matches. The size field is filled for only some rows; it gives once, few, many or a size class.

CDR3nt: TGCGCCAGCAGCCCGGGTCCCACGGGAGATGGCTACACCTTC
CDR3aa: CASSPGPTGDGYTF
abundance: few
j_gene: TRBJ1-2
v_gene: TRBV5-1
d_gene: NA

CDR3nt: TGTGCCAGCAGCTCGGGACTAGCGGGGCGCTCCTACGAGCAGTACTTC
CDR3aa: CASSSGLAGRSYEQYF
abundance: NA
j_gene: TRBJ2-7
v_gene: TRBV7-9
d_gene: TRBD2

CDR3nt: TGCGCCAGCAGCTTACAGGTCAATTCACCCCTCCACTTT
CDR3aa: CASSLQVNSPLHF
abundance: NA
j_gene: TRBJ1-6
v_gene: TRBV5-1
d_gene: NA

CDR3nt: TGTGCCAGCAGCTTACAGGGAGGGAACTATGGCTACACCTTC
CDR3aa: CASSLQGGNYGYTF
abundance: NA
j_gene: TRBJ1-2
v_gene: TRBV5-4
d_gene: NA

CDR3nt: TGTGCCAGCAGCCCACAGCGGAATATTGAGACCCAGTACTTC
CDR3aa: CASSPQRNIETQYF
abundance: NA
j_gene: TRBJ2-5
v_gene: TRBV5-4
d_gene: NA

CDR3nt: TGCGCCAGCAGCCAAGCTAGACCCGCGGGGAGATACGAGCAGTACTTC
CDR3aa: CASSQARPAGRYEQYF
abundance: NA
j_gene: TRBJ2-7
v_gene: TRBV4-3
d_gene: NA

CDR3nt: TGTGCCAGCAGACCGTCTGGGGGCTCTAATGAAAAACTGTTTTTT
CDR3aa: CASRPSGGSNEKLFF
abundance: NA
j_gene: TRBJ1-4
v_gene: TRBV27
d_gene: NA

CDR3nt: TGTGCCAGCAGGGATTGGACAGGGACTGAAGCTTTCTTT
CDR3aa: CASRDWTGTEAFF
abundance: NA
j_gene: TRBJ1-1
v_gene: TRBV6-5
d_gene: TRBD1

CDR3nt: TGCGCCAGCAGCTTCATGGGACAGGGAAGTGAGACCCAGTACTTC
CDR3aa: CASSFMGQGSETQYF
abundance: NA
j_gene: TRBJ2-5
v_gene: TRBV5-1
d_gene: TRBD1

CDR3nt: TGTGCCAGCAGGGAACTAGCGGGAGGGGGCTACGAGCAGTACTTC
CDR3aa: CASRELAGGGYEQYF
abundance: NA
j_gene: TRBJ2-7
v_gene: TRBV27
d_gene: TRBD2

CDR3nt: TGCGCCAGCAGCTTGAACCCTAGCGCCTCCTACAATGAGCAGTTCTTC
CDR3aa: CASSLNPSASYNEQFF
abundance: NA
j_gene: TRBJ2-1
v_gene: TRBV5-1
d_gene: NA

CDR3nt: TGTGCCAGCAGCGACAGAGGGAATGAGCAGTTCTTC
CDR3aa: CASSDRGNEQFF
abundance: NA
j_gene: TRBJ2-1
v_gene: TRBV9
d_gene: NA

CDR3nt: TGCGCCAGCAGCCAAGAGGGGAACAGGGGGTTTAATGAGCAGTTCTTC
CDR3aa: CASSQEGNRGFNEQFF
abundance: NA
j_gene: TRBJ2-1
v_gene: TRBV4-1
d_gene: TRBD1

CDR3nt: TGTGCCAGCAGCTTAACGTCGGGCCAGGACATTTATGGCTACACCTTC
CDR3aa: CASSLTSGQDIYGYTF
abundance: NA
j_gene: TRBJ1-2
v_gene: TRBV7-2
d_gene: NA

CDR3nt: TGTGCCAGCAGGGCTGAGGGTTTCCAGACCCAGTACTTC
CDR3aa: CASRAEGFQTQYF
abundance: NA
j_gene: TRBJ2-5
v_gene: TRBV28
d_gene: NA

CDR3nt: TGTGCCAGCAGAGACGAAGGACAGGTCTATGGCTACACCTTC
CDR3aa: CASRDEGQVYGYTF
abundance: NA
j_gene: TRBJ1-2
v_gene: TRBV28
d_gene: TRBD1

CDR3nt: TGCAGTGCTAGAGCAGCGGAAAAACTGTTTTTT
CDR3aa: CSARAAEKLFF
abundance: few
j_gene: TRBJ1-4
v_gene: TRBV20-1
d_gene: NA